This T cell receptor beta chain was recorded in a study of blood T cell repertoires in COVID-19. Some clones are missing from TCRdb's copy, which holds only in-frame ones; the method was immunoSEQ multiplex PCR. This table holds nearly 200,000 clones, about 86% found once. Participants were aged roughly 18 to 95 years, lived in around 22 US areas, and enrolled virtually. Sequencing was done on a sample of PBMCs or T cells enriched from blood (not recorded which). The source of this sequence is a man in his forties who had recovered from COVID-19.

DNA of the CDR3: TGTGCCAGCAGCCCCGGTGAGGGCGTTTTCTATGGCTACACCTTC. It encodes CASSPGEGVFYGYTF. The gene calls are TRBV3-1 (or the pseudogene TRBV3-2) and TRBJ1-2, with no clear D. Per germline, CDR1 LGHDT and CDR2 YNNKEL (reference sequence). Trimming removed 4 bases from V and 4 bases from J, with 16 bases in between. The CDR3 sequence is 15 residues long.